This TCR beta chain was retrieved from a study of immune evolution from preneoplasia to lung adenocarcinoma. This clone was found a few times. Nucleic acids came from premalignant or tumor cells enriched by macro-dissection. Profiled with immunoSEQ multiplex PCR; TCRdb holds only in-frame clones, not every one. The sample has several thousand clones; approximately 78% are singletons. This TCR was sampled from a person aged 70 to 79 with lung adenocarcinoma. Sequencing was done on a sample of FFPE lung adenocarcinoma in situ tissue.

In DNA form, the CDR3 reads TGTGCCAGCAGCTTAACTCTAATAGCGGGGGCTACAGATACGCAGTATTTT. It is translated as CASSLTLIAGATDTQYF. V usage is TRBV7-2 and J usage is TRBJ2-3, with 9 bases lining up with TRBD2. V lost 2 bases, J lost 3 bases, and 9 bases stayed unmatched. CDR3 length: 17 amino acids. CDR1 and CDR2 (germline): SGHTA, FQGNSA.